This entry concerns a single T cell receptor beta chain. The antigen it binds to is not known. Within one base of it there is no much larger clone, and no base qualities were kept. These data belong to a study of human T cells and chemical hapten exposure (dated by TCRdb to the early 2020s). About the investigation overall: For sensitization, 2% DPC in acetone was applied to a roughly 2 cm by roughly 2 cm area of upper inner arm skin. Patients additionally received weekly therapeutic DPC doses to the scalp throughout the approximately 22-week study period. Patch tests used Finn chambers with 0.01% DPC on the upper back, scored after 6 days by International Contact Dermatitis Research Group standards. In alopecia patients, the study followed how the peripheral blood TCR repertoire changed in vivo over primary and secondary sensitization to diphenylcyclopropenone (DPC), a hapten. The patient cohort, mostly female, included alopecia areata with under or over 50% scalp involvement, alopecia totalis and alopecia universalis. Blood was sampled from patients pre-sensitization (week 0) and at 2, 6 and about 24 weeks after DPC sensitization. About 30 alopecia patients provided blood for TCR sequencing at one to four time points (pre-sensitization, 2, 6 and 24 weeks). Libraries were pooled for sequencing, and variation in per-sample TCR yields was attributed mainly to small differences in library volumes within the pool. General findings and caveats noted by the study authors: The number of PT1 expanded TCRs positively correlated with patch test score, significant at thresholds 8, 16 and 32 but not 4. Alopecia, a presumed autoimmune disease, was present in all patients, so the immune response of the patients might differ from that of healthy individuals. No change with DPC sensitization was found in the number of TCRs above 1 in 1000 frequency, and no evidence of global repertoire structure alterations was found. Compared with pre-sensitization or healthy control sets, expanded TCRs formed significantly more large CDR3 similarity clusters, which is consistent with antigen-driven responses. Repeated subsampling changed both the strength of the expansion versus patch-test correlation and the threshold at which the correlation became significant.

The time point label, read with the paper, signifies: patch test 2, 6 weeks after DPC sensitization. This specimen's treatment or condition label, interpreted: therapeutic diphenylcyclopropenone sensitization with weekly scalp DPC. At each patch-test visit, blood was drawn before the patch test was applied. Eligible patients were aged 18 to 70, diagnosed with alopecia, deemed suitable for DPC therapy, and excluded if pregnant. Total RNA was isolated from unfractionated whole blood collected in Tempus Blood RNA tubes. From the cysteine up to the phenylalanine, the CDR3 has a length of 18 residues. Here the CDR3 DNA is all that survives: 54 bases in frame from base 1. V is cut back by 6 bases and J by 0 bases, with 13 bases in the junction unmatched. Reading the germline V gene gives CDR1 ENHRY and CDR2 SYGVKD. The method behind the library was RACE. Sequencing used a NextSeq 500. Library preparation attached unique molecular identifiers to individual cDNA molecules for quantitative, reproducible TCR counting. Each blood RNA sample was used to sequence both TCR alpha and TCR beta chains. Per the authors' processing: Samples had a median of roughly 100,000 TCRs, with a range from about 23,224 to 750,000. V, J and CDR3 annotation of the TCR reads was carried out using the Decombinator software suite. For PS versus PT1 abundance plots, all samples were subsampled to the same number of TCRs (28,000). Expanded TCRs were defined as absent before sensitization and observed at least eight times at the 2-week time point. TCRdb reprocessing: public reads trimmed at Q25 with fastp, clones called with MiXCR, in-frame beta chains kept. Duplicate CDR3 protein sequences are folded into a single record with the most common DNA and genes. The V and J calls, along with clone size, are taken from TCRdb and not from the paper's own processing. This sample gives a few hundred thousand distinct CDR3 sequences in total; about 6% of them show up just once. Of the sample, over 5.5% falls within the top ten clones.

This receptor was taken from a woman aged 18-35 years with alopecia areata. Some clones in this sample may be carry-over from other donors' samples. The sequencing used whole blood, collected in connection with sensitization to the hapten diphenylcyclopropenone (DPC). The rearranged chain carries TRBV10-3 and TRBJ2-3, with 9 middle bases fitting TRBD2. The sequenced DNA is TGTGCCATCAGGAGCGGGGGGAGCGGAGGGGGCAGCACAGATACGCAGTATTTT. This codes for CAIRSGGSGGGSTDTQYF.